This T cell receptor (beta chain) is from a study of response to subunit inactivated influenza vaccine. The study, taken as a whole, reports: After each seasonal influenza vaccination, few new T cells are recruited, the authors suggested.

The germline V gene encodes CDR1 DFQATT and CDR2 SNEGSKA (reference sequence). The CDR3 loop spans 14 amino acids. Between the trimmed V and J ends, which lost 5 bases and 1 base, there was a span of 12 bases. On this clonotype: Its specificity is unknown.

TCRdb re-analysed the RT-PCR reads in MiXCR, keeping a single row per CDR3 protein. This table holds a few hundred thousand distinct CDR3 sequences, 20% to 25% found once. The chain employs TRBV20-1 and TRBJ1-5; TRBD1 is a possible D gene (5 bases). This sequence originates from a man between 45 and 75 years old who received an inactivated influenza vaccine. The sample here was PBMCs from blood, taken about 20 months after vaccination. The CDR3 DNA is TGCAGTGCTGTGTGGGGCGGGAGCAATCAGCCCCAGCATTTT. This codes for CSAVWGGSNQPQHF.